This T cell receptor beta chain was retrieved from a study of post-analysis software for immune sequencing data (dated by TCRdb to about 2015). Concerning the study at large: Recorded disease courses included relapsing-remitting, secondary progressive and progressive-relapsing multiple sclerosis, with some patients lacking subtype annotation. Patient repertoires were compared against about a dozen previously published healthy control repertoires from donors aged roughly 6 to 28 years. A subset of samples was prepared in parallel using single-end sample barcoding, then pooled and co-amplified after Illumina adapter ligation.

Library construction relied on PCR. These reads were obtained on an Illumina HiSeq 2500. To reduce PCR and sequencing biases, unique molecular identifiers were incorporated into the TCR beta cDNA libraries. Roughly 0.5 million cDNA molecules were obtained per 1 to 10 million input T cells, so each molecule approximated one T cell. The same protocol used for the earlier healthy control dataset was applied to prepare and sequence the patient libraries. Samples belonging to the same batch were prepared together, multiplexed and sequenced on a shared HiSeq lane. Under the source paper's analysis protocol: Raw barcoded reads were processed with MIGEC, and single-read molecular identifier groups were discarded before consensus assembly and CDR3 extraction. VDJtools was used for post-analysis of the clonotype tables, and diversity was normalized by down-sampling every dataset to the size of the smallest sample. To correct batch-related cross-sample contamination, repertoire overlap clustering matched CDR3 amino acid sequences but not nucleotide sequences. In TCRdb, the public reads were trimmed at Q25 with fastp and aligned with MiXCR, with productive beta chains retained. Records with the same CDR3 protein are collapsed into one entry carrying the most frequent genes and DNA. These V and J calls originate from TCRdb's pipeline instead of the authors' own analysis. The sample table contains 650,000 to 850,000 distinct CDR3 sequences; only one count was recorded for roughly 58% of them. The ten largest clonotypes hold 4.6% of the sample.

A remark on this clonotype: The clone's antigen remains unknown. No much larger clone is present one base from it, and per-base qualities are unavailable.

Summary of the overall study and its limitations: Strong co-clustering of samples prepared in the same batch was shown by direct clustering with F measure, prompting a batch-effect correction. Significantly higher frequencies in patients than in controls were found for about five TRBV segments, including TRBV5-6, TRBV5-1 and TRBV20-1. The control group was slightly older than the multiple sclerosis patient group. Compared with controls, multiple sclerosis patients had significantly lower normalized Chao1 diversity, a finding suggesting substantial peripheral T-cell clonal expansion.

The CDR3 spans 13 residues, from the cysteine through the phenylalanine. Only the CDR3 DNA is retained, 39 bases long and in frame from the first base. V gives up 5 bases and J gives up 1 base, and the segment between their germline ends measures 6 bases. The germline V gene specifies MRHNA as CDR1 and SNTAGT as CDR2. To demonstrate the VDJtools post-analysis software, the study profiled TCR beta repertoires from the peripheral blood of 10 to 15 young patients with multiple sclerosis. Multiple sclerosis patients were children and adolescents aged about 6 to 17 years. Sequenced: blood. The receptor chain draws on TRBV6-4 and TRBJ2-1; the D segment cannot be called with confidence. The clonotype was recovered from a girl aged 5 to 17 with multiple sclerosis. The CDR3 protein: CASSYTSYNEQFF. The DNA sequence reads TGTGCCAGCAGTTATACGTCCTACAATGAGCAGTTCTTC.